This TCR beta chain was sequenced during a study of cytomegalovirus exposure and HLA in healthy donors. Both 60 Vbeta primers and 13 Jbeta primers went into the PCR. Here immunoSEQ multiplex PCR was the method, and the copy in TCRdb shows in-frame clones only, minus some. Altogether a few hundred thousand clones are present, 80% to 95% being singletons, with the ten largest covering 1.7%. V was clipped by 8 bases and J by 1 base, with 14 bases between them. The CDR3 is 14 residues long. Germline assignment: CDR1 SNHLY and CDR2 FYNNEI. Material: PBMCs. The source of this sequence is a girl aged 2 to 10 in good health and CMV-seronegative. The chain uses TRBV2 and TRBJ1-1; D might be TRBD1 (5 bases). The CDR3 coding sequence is TGTGCCAGCGCCCCCTGGGGGGAGAACACTGAAGCTTTCTTT. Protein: CASAPWGENTEAFF.